The clone carrying this T cell receptor (beta chain) was counted at least ten times. The library gave individual cDNA molecules unique molecular identifiers. One entry per CDR3 protein results from TCRdb running MiXCR on the RACE reads. The sample consists of over 60,000 distinct CDR3 sequences, under 13% of them appearing once. This entry comes from a study of human T cells and chemical hapten exposure. Study context: Alopecia areata, totalis or universalis affected patients, mainly female.

Time point described: patch test 2, 6 weeks after DPC sensitization. Indicated treatment: therapeutic diphenylcyclopropenone sensitization with weekly scalp DPC. Sequences were derived from whole blood, sampled in connection with sensitization to the hapten diphenylcyclopropenone (DPC). The TCR originated in a woman aged 50 to 60 with alopecia areata. Some clones in this sample may be carry-over from other donors' samples.

Here the CDR3 DNA reads TGTGCCAGTAGTAACCGGGACACAGAAGTCGAGCAGTACTTC. This gives the protein CASSNRDTEVEQYF. V is TRBV19 and J is TRBJ2-7, with D perhaps TRBD1 (6 bases). This CDR3 has 14 amino acids. Germline V gene sequence: CDR1 LNHDA, CDR2 SQIVND (reference sequence). Deletions cut 4 bases from V and 6 bases from J, with 16 bases between.